A few counts support the clone carrying this T cell receptor beta chain. As yet, its antigen is unknown. The study reverse transcribed the entire isolated RNA, so it sequenced expressed TCRB transcripts. Only in-frame clones appear in the TCRdb table, and some are missing; sequencing was by immunoSEQ multiplex PCR. This sample carries about 930,000 clones, about a sixth of them seen once, and the ten largest clones take about 0.02%. This entry belongs to a study of beta chain features in type 1 diabetes. Study-level findings and limits: Type 1 diabetes patients had fewer VDJ junction insertions and more deletions.

Germline V gives CDR1 ENHRY, CDR2 SYGVKD. This CDR3 has 14 residues. V gave up 3 bases and J gave up 6 bases, with 15 bases separating them. Sequencing was done on a sample of naive CD4+ T cells from blood. This chain uses TRBV10-3 with TRBJ2-7; the D is unclear. This receptor was taken from a young woman in good health. CDR3 residues: CAISDRGRVSEQYF. Here the CDR3 DNA reads TGTGCCATCAGTGATCGAGGTCGGGTTTCCGAGCAGTACTTC.